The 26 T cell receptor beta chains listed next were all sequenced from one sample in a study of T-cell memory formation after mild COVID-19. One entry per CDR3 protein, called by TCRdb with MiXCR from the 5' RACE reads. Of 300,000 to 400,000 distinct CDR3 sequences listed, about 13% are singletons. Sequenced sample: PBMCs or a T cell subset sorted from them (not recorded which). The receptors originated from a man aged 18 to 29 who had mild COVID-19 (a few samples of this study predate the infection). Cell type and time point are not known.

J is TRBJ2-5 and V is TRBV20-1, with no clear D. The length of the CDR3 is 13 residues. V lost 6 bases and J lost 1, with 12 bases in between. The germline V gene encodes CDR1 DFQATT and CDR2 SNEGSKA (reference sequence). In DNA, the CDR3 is TGCAGTGCCCCAAGAGCGTCCCAAGAGACCCAGTACTTC. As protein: CSAPRASQETQYF.

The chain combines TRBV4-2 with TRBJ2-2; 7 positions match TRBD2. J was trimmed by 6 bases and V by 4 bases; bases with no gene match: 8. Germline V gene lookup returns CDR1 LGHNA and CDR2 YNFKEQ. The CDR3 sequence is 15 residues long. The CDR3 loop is CASSPGLEIPGELFF. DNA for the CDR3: TGTGCCAGCAGCCCCGGACTAGAAATACCCGGGGAGCTGTTTTTT.

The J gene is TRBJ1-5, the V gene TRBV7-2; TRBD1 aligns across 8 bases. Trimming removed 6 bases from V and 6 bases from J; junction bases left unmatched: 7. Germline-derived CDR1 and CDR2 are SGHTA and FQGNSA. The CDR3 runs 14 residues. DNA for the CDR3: TGTGCCAGCAGGGCAGGGGGCGTAGGTCAGCCCCAGCATTTT. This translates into CASRAGGVGQPQHF.

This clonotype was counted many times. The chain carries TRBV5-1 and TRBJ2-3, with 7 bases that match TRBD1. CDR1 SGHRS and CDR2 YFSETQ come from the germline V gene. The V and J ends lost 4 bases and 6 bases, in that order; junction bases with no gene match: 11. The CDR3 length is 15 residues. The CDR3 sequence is CASSQGVGSGDTQYF. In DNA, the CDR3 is TGCGCCAGCAGCCAGGGGGTAGGGAGCGGCGATACGCAGTATTTT.

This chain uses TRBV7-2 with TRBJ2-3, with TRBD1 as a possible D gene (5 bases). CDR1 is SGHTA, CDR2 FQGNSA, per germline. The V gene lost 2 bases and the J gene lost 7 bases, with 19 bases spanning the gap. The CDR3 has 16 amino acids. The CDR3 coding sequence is TGTGCCAGCAGCTTACAAGGGGCTGTCCCGAGATATACGCAGTATTTT. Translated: CASSLQGAVPRYTQYF.

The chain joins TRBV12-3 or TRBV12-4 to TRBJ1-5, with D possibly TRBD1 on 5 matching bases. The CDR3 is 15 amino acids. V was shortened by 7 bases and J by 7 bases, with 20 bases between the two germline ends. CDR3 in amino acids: CASTPGWGVGQPQHF. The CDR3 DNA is TGTGCCAGCACCCCAGGTTGGGGGGTGGGGCAGCCCCAGCATTTT.

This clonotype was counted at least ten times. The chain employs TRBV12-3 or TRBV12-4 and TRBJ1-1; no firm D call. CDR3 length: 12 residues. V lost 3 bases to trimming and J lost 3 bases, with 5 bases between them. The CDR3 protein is CASSLADTEAFF. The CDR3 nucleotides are TGTGCCAGCAGTTTGGCTGACACTGAAGCTTTCTTT.

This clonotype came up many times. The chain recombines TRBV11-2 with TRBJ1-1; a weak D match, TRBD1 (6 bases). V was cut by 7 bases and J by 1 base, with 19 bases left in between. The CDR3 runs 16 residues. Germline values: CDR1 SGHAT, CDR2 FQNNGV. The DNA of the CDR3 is TGTGCCAGCACCACGTCTCCGGGACACCAGAACACTGAAGCTTTCTTT. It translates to CASTTSPGHQNTEAFF.

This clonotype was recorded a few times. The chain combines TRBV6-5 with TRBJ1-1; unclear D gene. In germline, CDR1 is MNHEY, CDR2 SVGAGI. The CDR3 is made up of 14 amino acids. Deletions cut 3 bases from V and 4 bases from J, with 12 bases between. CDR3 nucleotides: TGTGCCAGCAGTTATAGTGGGCGATTCACTGAAGCTTTCTTT. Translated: CASSYSGRFTEAFF.

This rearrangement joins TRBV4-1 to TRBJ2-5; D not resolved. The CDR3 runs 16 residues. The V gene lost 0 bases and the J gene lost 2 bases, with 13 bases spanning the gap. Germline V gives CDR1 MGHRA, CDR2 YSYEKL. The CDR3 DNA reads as TGCGCCAGCAGCCAAGATCCTTCGGCTTATCAAGAGACCCAGTACTTC. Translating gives CASSQDPSAYQETQYF.

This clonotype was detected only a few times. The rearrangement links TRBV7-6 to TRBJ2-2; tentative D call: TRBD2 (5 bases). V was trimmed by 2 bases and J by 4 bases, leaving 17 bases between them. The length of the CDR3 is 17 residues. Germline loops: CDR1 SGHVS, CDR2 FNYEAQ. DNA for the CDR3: TGTGCCAGCAGCTTATCTGGGTGGCGAGGGATCACCGGGGAGCTGTTTTTT. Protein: CASSLSGWRGITGELFF.

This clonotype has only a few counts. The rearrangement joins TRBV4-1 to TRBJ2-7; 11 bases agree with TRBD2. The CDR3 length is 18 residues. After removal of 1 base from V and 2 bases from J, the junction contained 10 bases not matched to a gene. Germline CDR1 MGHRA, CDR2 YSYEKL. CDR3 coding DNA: TGCGCCAGCAGCCAAGTCTCCGGGACTAGCGGCGGAGCCTACGAGCAGTACTTC. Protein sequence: CASSQVSGTSGGAYEQYF.

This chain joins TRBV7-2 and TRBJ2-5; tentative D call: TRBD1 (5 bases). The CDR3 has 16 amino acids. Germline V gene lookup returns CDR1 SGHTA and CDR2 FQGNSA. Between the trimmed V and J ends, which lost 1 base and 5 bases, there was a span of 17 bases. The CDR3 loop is CASSLEGLDVLETQYF. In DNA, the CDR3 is TGTGCCAGCAGCTTAGAGGGGCTTGATGTTTTGGAGACCCAGTACTTC.

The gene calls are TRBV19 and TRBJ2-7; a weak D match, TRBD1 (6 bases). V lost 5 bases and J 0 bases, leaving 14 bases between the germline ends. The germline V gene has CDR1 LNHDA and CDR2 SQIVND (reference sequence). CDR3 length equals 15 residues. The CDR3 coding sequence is TGTGCCAGTAGTTCCGGGGCAGGGGACTCCTACGAGCAGTACTTC. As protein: CASSSGAGDSYEQYF. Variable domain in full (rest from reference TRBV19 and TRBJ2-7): DGGITQSPKYLFRKEGQNVTLSCEQNLNHDAMYWYRQDPGQGLRLIYYSQIVNDFQKGDIAEGYSVSREKKESFPLTVTSAQKNPTAFYLCASSSGAGDSYEQYFGPGTRLTVT.

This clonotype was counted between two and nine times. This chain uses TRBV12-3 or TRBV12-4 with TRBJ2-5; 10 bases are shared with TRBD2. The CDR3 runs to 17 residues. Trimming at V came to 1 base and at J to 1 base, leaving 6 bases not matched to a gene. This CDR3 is CASSLGNSGGLQETQYF. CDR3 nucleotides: TGTGCCAGCAGTTTAGGGAATAGCGGGGGGCTCCAAGAGACCCAGTACTTC.

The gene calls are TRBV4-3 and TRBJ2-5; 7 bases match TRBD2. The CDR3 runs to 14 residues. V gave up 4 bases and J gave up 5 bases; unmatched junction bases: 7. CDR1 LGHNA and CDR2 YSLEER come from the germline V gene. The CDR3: CASSPGGTTETQYF. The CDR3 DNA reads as TGCGCCAGCAGCCCGGGGGGAACAACGGAGACCCAGTACTTC.

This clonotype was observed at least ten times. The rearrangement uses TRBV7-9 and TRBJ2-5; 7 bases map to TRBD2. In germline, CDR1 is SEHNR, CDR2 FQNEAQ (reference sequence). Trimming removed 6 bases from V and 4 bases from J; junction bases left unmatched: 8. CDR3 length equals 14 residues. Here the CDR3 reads CASRPTSSLETQYF. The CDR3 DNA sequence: TGTGCCAGCAGACCGACTAGCTCCCTAGAGACCCAGTACTTC.

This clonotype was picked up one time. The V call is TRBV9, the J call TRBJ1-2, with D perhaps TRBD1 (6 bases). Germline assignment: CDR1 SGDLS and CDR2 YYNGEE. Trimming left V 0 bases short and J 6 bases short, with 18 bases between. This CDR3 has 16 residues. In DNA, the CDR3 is TGTGCCAGCAGCGTAGCTCCTAAGGACCCAGGGGATGGCTACACCTTC. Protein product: CASSVAPKDPGDGYTF.

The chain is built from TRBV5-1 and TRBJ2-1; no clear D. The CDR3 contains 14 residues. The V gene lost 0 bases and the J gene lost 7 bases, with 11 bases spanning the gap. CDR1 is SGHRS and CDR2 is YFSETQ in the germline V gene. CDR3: CASSLEGILNEQFF. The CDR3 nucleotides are TGCGCCAGCAGCTTGGAAGGCATACTGAATGAGCAGTTCTTC.

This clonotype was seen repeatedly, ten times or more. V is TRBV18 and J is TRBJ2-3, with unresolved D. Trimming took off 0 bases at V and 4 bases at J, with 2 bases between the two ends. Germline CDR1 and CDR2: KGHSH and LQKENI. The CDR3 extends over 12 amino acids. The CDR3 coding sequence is TGTGCCAGCTCACCACCGTCAGATACGCAGTATTTT. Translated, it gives CASSPPSDTQYF.

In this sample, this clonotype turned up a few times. The CDR3 coding sequence is TGCAGCGTTGAAGGAAGGGGGAACACTGAAGCTTTCTTT. It codes for CSVEGRGNTEAFF. The chain recombines TRBV29-1 with TRBJ1-1, with a possible D match to TRBD1 (5 bases). Trimming pared 1 base from V and 1 base from J, leaving 7 bases between. CDR1 is SQVTM, CDR2 ANQGSEA, per germline. The CDR3 spans 13 residues.

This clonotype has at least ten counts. As DNA, the CDR3 is TGTGCCAGCTCACCACTCTCCCAAGAGACCCAGTACTTC. Amino acids: CASSPLSQETQYF. The V and J genes are TRBV18 and TRBJ2-5; the D is unclear. The CDR3 contains 13 residues. With 1 base removed from V and 1 base from J, the gap between germline ends came to 4 bases. From germline, CDR1 is KGHSH and CDR2 LQKENI.

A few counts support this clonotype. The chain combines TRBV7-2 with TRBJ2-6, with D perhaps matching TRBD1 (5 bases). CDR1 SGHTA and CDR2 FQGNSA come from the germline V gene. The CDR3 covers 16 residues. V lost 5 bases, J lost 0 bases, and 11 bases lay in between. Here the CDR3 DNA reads TGTGCCAGCAGCCTAAGACAGCACTCTGGGGCCAACGTCCTGACTTTC. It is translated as CASSLRQHSGANVLTF.

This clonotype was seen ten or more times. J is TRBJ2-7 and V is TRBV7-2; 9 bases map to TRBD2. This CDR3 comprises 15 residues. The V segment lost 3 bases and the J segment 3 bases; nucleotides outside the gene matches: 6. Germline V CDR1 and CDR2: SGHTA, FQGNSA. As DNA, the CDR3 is TGTGCCAGCAGCTTTAGCGGGGGACCGTTCTACGAGCAGTACGTC. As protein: CASSFSGGPFYEQYV.

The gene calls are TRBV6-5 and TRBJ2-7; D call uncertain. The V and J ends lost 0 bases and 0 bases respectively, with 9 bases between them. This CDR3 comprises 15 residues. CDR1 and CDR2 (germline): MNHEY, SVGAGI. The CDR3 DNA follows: TGTGCCAGCAGTTACTCGAAACTGAGCTCCTACGAGCAGTACTTC. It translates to CASSYSKLSSYEQYF.

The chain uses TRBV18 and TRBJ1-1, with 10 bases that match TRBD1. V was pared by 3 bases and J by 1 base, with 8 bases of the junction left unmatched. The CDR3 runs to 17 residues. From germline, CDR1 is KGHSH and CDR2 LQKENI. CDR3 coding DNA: TGTGCCAGCTCACCTTACGACAGGGGGCATAGGAACACTGAAGCTTTCTTT. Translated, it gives CASSPYDRGHRNTEAFF.